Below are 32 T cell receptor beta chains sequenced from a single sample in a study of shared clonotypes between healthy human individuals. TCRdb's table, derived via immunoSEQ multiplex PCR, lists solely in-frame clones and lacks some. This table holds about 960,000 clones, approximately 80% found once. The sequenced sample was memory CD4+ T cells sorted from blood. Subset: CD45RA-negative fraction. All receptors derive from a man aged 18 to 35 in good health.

This CDR3 reads CASSQDGVRAGFTDTQYF. The DNA for the CDR3 is TGTGCCAGCAGCCAAGATGGGGTCCGCGCGGGGTTCACAGATACGCAGTATTTT. This chain links TRBV4-2 with TRBJ2-3; a weak D match, TRBD2 (6 bases). CDR1 and CDR2 from the germline V gene are LGHNA and YNFKEQ. Trimming pared 0 bases from V and 2 bases from J, leaving 18 bases between. There are 18 residues in the CDR3.

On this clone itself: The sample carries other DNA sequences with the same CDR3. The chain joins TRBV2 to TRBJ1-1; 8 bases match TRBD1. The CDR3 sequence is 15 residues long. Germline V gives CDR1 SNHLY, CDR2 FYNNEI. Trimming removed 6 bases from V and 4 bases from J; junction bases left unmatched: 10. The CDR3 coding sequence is TGTGCCAGCAGATTACTAGACAGGGGTGGCACTGAAGCTTTCTTT. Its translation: CASRLLDRGGTEAFF.

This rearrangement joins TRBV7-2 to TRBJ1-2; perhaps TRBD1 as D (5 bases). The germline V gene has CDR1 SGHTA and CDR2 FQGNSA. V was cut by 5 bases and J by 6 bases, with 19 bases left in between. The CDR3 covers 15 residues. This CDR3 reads CASSLNAAGYDGYTF. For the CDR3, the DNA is TGTGCCAGCAGCCTCAACGCGGCAGGGTATGATGGCTACACCTTC.

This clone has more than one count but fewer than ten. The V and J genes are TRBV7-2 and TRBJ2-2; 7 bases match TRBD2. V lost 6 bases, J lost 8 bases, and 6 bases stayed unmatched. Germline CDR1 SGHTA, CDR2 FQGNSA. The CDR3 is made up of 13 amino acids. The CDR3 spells CASSQLGRGELFF. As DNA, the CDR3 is TGTGCCAGCAGTCAACTCGGGAGGGGGGAGCTGTTTTTT.

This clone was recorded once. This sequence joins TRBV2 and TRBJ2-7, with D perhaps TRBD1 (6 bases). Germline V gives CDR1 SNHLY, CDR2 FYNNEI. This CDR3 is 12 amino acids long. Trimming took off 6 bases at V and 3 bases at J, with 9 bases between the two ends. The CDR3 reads CASRQQGYEQYF. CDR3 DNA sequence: TGTGCCAGCAGGCAACAGGGCTACGAGCAGTACTTC.

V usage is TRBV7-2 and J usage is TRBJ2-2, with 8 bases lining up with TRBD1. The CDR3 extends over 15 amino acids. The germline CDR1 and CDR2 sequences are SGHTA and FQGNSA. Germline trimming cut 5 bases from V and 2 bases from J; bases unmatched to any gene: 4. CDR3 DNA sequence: TGTGCCAGCAGCCGAGGGACAGGAAACACCGGGGAGCTGTTTTTT. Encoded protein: CASSRGTGNTGELFF. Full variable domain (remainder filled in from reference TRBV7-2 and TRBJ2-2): GAGVSQSPSNKVTEKGKDVELRCDPISGHTALYWYRQSLGQGLEFLIYFQGNSAPDKSGLPSDRFSAERTGGSVSTLTIQRTQQEDSAVYLCASSRGTGNTGELFFGEGSRLTVL.

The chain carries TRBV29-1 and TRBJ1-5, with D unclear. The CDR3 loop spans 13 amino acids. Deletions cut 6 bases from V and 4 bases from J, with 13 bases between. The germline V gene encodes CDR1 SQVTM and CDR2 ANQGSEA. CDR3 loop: CSVRTQPNQPQHF. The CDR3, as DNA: TGCAGCGTGAGGACCCAACCGAATCAGCCCCAGCATTTT.

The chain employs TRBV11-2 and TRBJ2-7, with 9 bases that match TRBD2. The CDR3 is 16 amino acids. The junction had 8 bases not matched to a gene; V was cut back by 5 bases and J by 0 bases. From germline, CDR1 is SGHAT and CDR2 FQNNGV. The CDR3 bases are TGTGCCAGCAGCCATGGCCTAGCGGGACGCTCCTACGAGCAGTACTTC. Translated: CASSHGLAGRSYEQYF.

The CDR3 nucleotides read TGTGCCAGCAGGGGGTCAGGGGACTCCTACGAGCAGTACTTC. Encoded protein: CASRGSGDSYEQYF. V is TRBV7-9 and J is TRBJ2-7; D might be TRBD1 (6 bases). The CDR3 loop spans 14 amino acids. Germline V lookup: CDR1 SEHNR, CDR2 FQNEAQ (reference sequence). V lost 6 bases and J 0 bases, leaving 12 bases between the germline ends.

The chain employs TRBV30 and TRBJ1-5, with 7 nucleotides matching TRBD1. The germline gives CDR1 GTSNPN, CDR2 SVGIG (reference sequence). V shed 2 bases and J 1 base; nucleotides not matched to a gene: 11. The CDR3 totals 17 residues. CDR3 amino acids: CAWSRDRTSGSNQPQHF. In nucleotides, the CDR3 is TGTGCCTGGAGTCGGGACAGAACCTCTGGGAGCAATCAGCCCCAGCATTTT.

The CDR3 DNA reads as TGCGCCAGCAGTAAAACGGGAGGGCCAGTTGGCACAGATACGCAGTATTTT. Translating it yields CASSKTGGPVGTDTQYF. V and J are TRBV4-3 and TRBJ2-3, with 8 bases fitting TRBD2. Trimming removed 6 bases from V and 1 base from J; junction bases left unmatched: 12. CDR1 is LGHNA and CDR2 is YSLEER in the germline V gene. The CDR3 has 17 residues.

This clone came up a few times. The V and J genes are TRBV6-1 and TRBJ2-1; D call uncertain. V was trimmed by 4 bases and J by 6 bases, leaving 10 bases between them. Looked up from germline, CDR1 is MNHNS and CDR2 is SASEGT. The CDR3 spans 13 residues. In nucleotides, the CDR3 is TGTGCCAGCAGTGTCGGGTGGGGCAATGAGCAGTTCTTC. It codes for CASSVGWGNEQFF.

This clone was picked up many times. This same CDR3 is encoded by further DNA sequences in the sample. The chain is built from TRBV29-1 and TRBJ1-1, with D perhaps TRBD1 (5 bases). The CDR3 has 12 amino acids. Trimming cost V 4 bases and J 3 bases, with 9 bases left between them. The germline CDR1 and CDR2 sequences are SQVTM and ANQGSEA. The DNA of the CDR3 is TGCAGCGTTGCGCGGGGGGACACTGAAGCTTTCTTT. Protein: CSVARGDTEAFF.

The CDR3, as DNA: TGTGCCAGCAGCTGGGACAGGGGAAGTGAAAAACTGTTTTTT. Translating it yields CASSWDRGSEKLFF. The J gene is TRBJ1-4, the V gene TRBV7-9, with 10 bases aligning to TRBD1. Germline V CDR1 and CDR2: SEHNR, FQNEAQ (reference sequence). The J segment lost 7 bases and the V segment lost 4 bases, leaving 3 bases of the junction unmatched. The CDR3 consists of 14 residues.

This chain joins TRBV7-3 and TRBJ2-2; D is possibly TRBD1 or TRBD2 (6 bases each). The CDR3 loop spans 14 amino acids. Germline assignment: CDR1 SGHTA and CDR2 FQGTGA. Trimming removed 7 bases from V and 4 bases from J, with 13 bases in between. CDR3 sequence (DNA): TGTGCCAGCAACTCCGGGGGCCCCACCGGGGAGCTGTTTTTT. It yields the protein CASNSGGPTGELFF.

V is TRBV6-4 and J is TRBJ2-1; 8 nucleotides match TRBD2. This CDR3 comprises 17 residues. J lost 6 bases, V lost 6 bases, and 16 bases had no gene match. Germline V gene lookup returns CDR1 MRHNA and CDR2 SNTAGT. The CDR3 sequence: CASRPTFPGLVSNEQFF. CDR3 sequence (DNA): TGTGCCAGCAGGCCCACTTTTCCGGGACTAGTCTCCAATGAGCAGTTCTTC.

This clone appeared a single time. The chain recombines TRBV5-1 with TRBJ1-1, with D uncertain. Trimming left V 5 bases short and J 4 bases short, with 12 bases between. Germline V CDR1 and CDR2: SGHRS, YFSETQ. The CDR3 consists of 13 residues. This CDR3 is CASSQGRPTEAFF. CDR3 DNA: TGCGCCAGCAGTCAAGGACGACCCACTGAAGCTTTCTTT.

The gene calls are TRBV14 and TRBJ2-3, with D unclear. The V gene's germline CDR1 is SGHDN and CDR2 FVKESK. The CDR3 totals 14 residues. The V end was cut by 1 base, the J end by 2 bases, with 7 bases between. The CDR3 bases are TGTGCCAGCAGCCAAGCTTGGGTCACAGATACGCAGTATTTT. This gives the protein CASSQAWVTDTQYF. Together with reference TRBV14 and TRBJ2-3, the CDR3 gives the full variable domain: EAGVTQFPSHSVIEKGQTVTLRCDPISGHDNLYWYRRVMGKEIKFLLHFVKESKQDESGMPNNRFLAERTGGTYSTLKVQPAELEDSGVYFCASSQAWVTDTQYFGPGTRLTVL.

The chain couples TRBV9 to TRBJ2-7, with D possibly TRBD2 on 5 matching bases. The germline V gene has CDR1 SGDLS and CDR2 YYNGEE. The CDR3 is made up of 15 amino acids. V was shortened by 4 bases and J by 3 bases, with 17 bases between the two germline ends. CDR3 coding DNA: TGTGCCAGCAGCTTCTCCGCTTTGAGCGGCTACGAGCAGTACTTC. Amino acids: CASSFSALSGYEQYF.

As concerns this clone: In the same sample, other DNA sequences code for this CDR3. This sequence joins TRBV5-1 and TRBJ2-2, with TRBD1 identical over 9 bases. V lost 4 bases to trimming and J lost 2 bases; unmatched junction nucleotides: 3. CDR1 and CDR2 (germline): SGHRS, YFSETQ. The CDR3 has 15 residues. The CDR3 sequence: CASSPTGGNTGELFF. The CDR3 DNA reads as TGCGCCAGCAGCCCGACAGGGGGTAACACCGGGGAGCTGTTTTTT.

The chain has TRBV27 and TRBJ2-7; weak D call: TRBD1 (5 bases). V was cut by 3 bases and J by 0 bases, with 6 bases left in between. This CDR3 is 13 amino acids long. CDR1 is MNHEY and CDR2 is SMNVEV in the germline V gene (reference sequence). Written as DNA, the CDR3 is TGTGCCAGCAGTTTCGACAGCTCCTACGAGCAGTACTTC. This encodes CASSFDSSYEQYF.

As DNA, the CDR3 is TGTGCCAGCTCACCACCGGGTAGGGGGAACACTGAAGCTTTCTTT. It specifies CASSPPGRGNTEAFF. This chain connects TRBV18 to TRBJ1-1; D possibly corresponds to TRBD1 (5 bases). V was trimmed by 0 bases and J by 1 base, leaving 9 bases between them. CDR1 and CDR2 from the germline V gene are KGHSH and LQKENI. This CDR3 region has 15 residues.

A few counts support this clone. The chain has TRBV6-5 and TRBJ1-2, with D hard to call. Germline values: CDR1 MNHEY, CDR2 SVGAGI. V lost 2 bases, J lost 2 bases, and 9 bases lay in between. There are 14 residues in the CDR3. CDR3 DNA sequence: TGTGCCAGCAGTTACGGCGGATCAAACTATGGCTACACCTTC. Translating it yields CASSYGGSNYGYTF.

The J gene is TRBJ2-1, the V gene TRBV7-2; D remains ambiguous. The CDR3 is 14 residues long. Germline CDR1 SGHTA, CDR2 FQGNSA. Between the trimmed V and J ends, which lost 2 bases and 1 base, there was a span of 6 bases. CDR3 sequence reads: CASSLRESYNEQFF. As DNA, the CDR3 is TGTGCCAGCAGCTTAAGAGAATCCTACAATGAGCAGTTCTTC.

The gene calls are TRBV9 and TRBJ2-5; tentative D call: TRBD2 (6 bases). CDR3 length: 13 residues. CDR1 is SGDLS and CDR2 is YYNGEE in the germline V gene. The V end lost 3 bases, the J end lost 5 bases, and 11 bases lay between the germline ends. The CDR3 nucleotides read TGTGCCAGCAGCGCGGACTATTGGGAGACCCAGTACTTC. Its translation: CASSADYWETQYF.

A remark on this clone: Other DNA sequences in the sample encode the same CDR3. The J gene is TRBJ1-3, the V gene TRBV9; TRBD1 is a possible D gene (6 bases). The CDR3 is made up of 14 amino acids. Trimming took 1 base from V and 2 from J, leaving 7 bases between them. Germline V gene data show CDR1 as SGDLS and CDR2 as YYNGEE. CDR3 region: CASSVRDTGNTIYF. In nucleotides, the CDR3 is TGTGCCAGCAGCGTACGGGACACTGGAAACACCATATATTTT.

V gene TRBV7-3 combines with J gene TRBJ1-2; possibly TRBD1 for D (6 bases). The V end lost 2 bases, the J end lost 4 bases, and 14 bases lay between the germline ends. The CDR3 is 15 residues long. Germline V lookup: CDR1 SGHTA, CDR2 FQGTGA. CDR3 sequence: CASSLLGVQGYGYTF. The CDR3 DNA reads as TGTGCCAGCAGCTTATTGGGGGTACAGGGCTATGGCTACACCTTC.

As DNA, the CDR3 is TGTGCCAGCTCACCAACCAGGGAGATTCAGTACTTC. Translating gives CASSPTREIQYF. This chain connects TRBV18 to TRBJ2-4; D tentatively reads TRBD1 or TRBD2 (5 bases each). Trimming removed 2 bases from V and 10 bases from J, with 9 bases in between. Germline V gene data show CDR1 as KGHSH and CDR2 as LQKENI. This CDR3 is built from 12 residues.

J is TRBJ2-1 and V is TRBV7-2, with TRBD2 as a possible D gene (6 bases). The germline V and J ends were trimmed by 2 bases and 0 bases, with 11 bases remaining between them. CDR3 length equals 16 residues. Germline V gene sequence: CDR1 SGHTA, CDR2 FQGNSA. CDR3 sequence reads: CASSLWDFGSYNEQFF. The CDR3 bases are TGTGCCAGCAGCTTATGGGACTTCGGCTCCTACAATGAGCAGTTCTTC.

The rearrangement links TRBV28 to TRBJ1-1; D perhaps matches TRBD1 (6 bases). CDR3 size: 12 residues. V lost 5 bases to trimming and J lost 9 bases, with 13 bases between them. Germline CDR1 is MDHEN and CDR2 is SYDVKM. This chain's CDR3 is CASSPRTVQAFF. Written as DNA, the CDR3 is TGTGCCAGCAGTCCCCGGACAGTCCAAGCTTTCTTT.

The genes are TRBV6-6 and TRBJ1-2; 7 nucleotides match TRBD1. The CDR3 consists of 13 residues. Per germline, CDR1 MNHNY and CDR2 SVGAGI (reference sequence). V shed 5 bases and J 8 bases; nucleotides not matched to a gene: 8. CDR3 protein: CASSLSTGRGYTF. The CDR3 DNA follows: TGTGCCAGCAGTCTTTCGACAGGGCGAGGCTACACCTTC.

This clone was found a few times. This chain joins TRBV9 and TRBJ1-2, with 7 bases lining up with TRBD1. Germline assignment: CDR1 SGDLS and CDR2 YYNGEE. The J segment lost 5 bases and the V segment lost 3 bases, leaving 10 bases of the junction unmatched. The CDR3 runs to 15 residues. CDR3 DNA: TGTGCCAGCAGCGCATTGGACAGGATAGGTTATGGCTACACCTTC. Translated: CASSALDRIGYGYTF.